The clone carrying this T cell receptor (beta chain) came up many times. Antigen unknown. The time point was: newly diagnosed GD, antithyroid drugs for less than 3 months. Following extraction of RNA from PBMCs, that RNA was used to make the TCR library. Patients were from an endocrinology department in Xi'an, China. iRepertoire HTBI primers and Arm-PCR of CDR3 regions built TCR beta libraries. TCRdb re-called the multiplex PCR reads with MiXCR, one entry per CDR3 protein. The sample lists around 400,000 distinct CDR3 sequences, roughly 16% occurring once. This sample stems from a study of regulatory T cells in long-lasting Graves disease. Overall study: Antithyroid drug use was under 3 months in newly diagnosed Graves' patients. Study-level points and caveats: Newly diagnosed disease favored TRBV20-1 and TRBJ2-1 over persistent disease. Study of thyroid tissue was not done, with only peripheral blood studied.

Germline CDR1 is MDHEN and CDR2 is SYDVKM. The CDR3 length is 13 residues. V gave up 6 bases and J gave up 6 bases; unmatched junction bases: 6. The receptor's source is a female donor with Graves disease. The J gene is TRBJ2-3, the V gene TRBV28; 7 bases map to TRBD2. Material: peripheral blood mononuclear cells (PBMCs), obtained at new diagnosis, from a patient treated with antithyroid drugs. CDR3 sequence: CASRGGRADTQYF. CDR3 in DNA: TGTGCCAGCAGGGGGGGGAGGGCCGATACGCAGTATTTT.